The source of this T cell receptor (beta chain) is a study of blood T cell repertoires in COVID-19. About the research overall: Sample material is recorded as cDNA or gDNA derived from T cells, B-cell-depleted T cells, or PBMCs.

Residents of about two dozen US areas, aged about 18 to 95 years, made up the participants. Cohorts were determined from participant-reported clinical history. How the authors handled the data: Reference gene primer amplification yielded estimated nucleated cell counts. This table comes from immunoSEQ multiplex PCR, and its TCRdb copy is limited to in-frame clones, with some not included. The V and J calls and clone size are taken from that table; D and trimming were inferred from the DNA. Altogether about 180,000 clones are present, about 80% being singletons, with the ten largest covering under 15%. The CDR3 is made up of 13 amino acids. The junction had 4 bases not matched to a gene; V was cut back by 6 bases and J by 3 bases. Per germline, CDR1 SNHLY and CDR2 FYNNEI. For this clone: Other DNA variants within this sample encode the same CDR3.

The receptor's source is a man aged 60-69 years who had been exposed to COVID-19. The chain links TRBV2 to TRBJ2-5; 7 bases match TRBD1. Source material: PBMCs or T cells enriched from blood (not recorded which). The CDR3 is CASSTQGKETQYF. In DNA, the CDR3 is TGTGCCAGCAGCACACAGGGGAAAGAGACCCAGTACTTC.